Presented here are 22 T cell receptor beta chains from one specimen sequenced in a study of blood T cells in healthy people across ages. The use of a sample-barcoded 5' primer and a J-beta primer mix characterized a second PCR of about 6 to 12 cycles. TCRdb fed the 5' RACE reads into MiXCR, producing one record per CDR3 protein. The table includes around 580,000 distinct CDR3 sequences, 45% to 55% detected once. The sample consisted of blood. These receptors all stem from an elderly man in good health.

This clonotype was counted a few times. The V and J genes are TRBV25-1 and TRBJ2-7; D is possibly TRBD1 (5 bases). There are 14 residues in the CDR3. With 1 base removed from V and 2 bases from J, the gap between germline ends came to 9 bases. Germline CDR1 is MGHDK and CDR2 is SYGVNS. The CDR3 region is CASSESGKTYEQYF. DNA of the CDR3: TGTGCCAGCAGTGAATCAGGGAAAACCTACGAGCAGTACTTC.

J is TRBJ1-4 and V is TRBV7-9; TRBD1 agrees at 10 bases. CDR3 length equals 14 residues. Trimming cost V 5 bases and J 6 bases; bases outside gene matches: 3. CDR1 and CDR2 from the germline V gene are SEHNR and FQNEAQ (reference sequence). The chain's CDR3 is CASSRDRGYEKLFF. In DNA form, the CDR3 reads TGTGCCAGCAGCCGGGACAGGGGTTATGAAAAACTGTTTTTT. The full variable domain, its missing parts supplied by reference TRBV7-9 and TRBJ1-4, is DTGVSQNPRHKITKRGQNVTFRCDPISEHNRLYWYRQTLGQGPEFLTYFQNEAQLEKSRLLSDRFSAERPKGSFSTLEIQRTEQGDSAMYLCASSRDRGYEKLFFGSGTQLSVL.

This clonotype has only one observation. The chain links TRBV20-1 to TRBJ1-2, with 7 bases that match TRBD1. The CDR3 has 17 amino acids. From germline, CDR1 is DFQATT and CDR2 SNEGSKA (reference sequence). J lost 3 bases, V lost 6 bases, and 19 bases had no gene match. CDR3 protein: CSAGGGPEQGIHYGYTF. Written as DNA, the CDR3 is TGCAGTGCAGGGGGGGGGCCGGAACAGGGGATTCACTATGGCTACACCTTC.

The chain carries TRBV30 and TRBJ2-7, with TRBD2 as a possible D gene (5 bases). Trimming pared 5 bases from V and 3 bases from J, leaving 17 bases between. The germline CDR1 and CDR2 sequences are GTSNPN and SVGIG (reference sequence). The length of the CDR3 is 14 residues. The CDR3 protein is CAWASRGLNYEQYF. DNA for the CDR3: TGTGCCTGGGCCTCGAGAGGACTTAACTACGAGCAGTACTTC.

In the case of this clonotype: The junction departs from the called germline gene at one end, perhaps through a read error. The V and J genes are TRBV6-6 and TRBJ2-3; 8 bases are a match to TRBD2. This CDR3 comprises 15 residues. Germline assignment: CDR1 MNHNY and CDR2 SVGAGI (reference sequence). The CDR3, as DNA: TGTGCCGGCAGTTACGAGCGGGGGATCACAGATACGCAGTATTTT. It codes for CAGSYERGITDTQYF.

This clonotype was detected a few times. The V and J genes are TRBV6-6 and TRBJ2-2; possibly TRBD1 for D (6 bases). The CDR3 runs to 15 residues. V lost 2 bases and J 6 bases, leaving 13 bases between the germline ends. From germline, CDR1 is MNHNY and CDR2 SVGAGI (reference sequence). In DNA, the CDR3 is TGTGCCAGCAGTTACCCCCCAGGGGTGGCCGGGGAGCTGTTTTTT. Translated: CASSYPPGVAGELFF.

The chain employs TRBV4-1 and TRBJ2-7; 8 bases map to TRBD1. Unmatched junction bases numbered 7, after V lost 4 bases and J lost 2 bases. This CDR3 contains 15 residues. Germline V lookup: CDR1 MGHRA, CDR2 YSYEKL. The CDR3 reads CASSRGQGSTYEQYF. The CDR3 DNA follows: TGCGCCAGCAGCCGCGGACAGGGCAGCACCTACGAGCAGTACTTC.

The chain joins TRBV20-1 to TRBJ1-5, with D uncertain. The V end was cut by 3 bases, the J end by 3 bases, with 9 bases between. The CDR3 is made up of 13 amino acids. CDR1 DFQATT and CDR2 SNEGSKA come from the germline V gene (reference sequence). CDR3 sequence: CSASVNHNQPQHF. The CDR3 DNA is TGCAGTGCTAGTGTGAACCACAATCAGCCCCAGCATTTT.

There are a few counts of this clonotype. The genes are TRBV7-2 and TRBJ2-7, with D possibly being TRBD1 (5 bases). CDR3 size: 15 residues. The V and J ends lost 0 bases and 3 bases respectively, with 12 bases between them. Germline V lookup: CDR1 SGHTA, CDR2 FQGNSA. The CDR3 nucleotides read TGTGCCAGCAGCTTAGCTGCCGGACAATACTACGAGCAGTACTTC. Translating it yields CASSLAAGQYYEQYF.

The V call is TRBV20-1, the J call TRBJ1-5, with D perhaps matching TRBD1 (5 bases). The V end lost 6 bases, the J end lost 3 bases, and 15 bases lay between the germline ends. This CDR3 is 14 amino acids long. Germline CDR1 reads DFQATT; CDR2 reads SNEGSKA (reference sequence). CDR3 protein: CSAVPGRANQPQHF. CDR3 nucleotides: TGCAGTGCAGTACCGGGACGGGCCAATCAGCCCCAGCATTTT.

This clonotype was recorded a few times. This rearrangement joins TRBV29-1 to TRBJ1-1, with TRBD1 identical over 7 bases. The V gene end was trimmed by 2 bases and the J gene end by 6 bases; junction bases not matched to a gene: 6. This CDR3 region has 13 residues. Per germline, CDR1 SQVTM and CDR2 ANQGSEA. The CDR3 loop is CSVETSGGAEAFF. The CDR3 bases are TGCAGCGTTGAAACTTCAGGGGGGGCTGAAGCTTTCTTT.

This clonotype was observed a few times. The chain recombines TRBV24-1 with TRBJ1-5; D unclear. The V end was cut by 5 bases, the J end by 3 bases, with 10 bases between. Germline loops: CDR1 KGHDR, CDR2 SFDVKD. CDR3 length equals 14 residues. The CDR3 DNA follows: TGTGCCACCAGTGTCGACGGCTACAATCAGCCCCAGCATTTT. Residues: CATSVDGYNQPQHF.

The chain uses TRBV7-2 and TRBJ2-7, with 9 nucleotides matching TRBD1. Germline loops: CDR1 SGHTA, CDR2 FQGNSA. The CDR3 runs to 14 residues. V gave up 5 bases and J gave up 1 base; unmatched junction bases: 3. CDR3 region: CASSRTGVSYEQYF. CDR3 DNA: TGTGCCAGCAGCCGGACAGGGGTTTCCTACGAGCAGTACTTC.

The chain has TRBV9 and TRBJ1-4; D perhaps matches TRBD1 (6 bases). Trimming took 5 bases from V and 4 from J, leaving 12 bases between them. This CDR3 is 14 amino acids long. CDR1 is SGDLS and CDR2 is YYNGEE in the germline V gene. Here the CDR3 DNA reads TGTGCCAGCAGTCTTGGACAGAATAATGAAAAACTGTTTTTT. Translating gives CASSLGQNNEKLFF.

This clonotype was seen more than once but under ten times. The chain couples TRBV11-2 to TRBJ1-6; TRBD1 is a possible D gene (5 bases). Per the germline V gene, CDR1 is SGHAT and CDR2 is FQNNGV. Trimming took off 2 bases at V and 7 bases at J, with 9 bases between the two ends. The CDR3 consists of 14 residues. CDR3 sequence reads: CASSLLQENSPLHF. DNA for the CDR3: TGTGCCAGCAGCTTATTACAGGAGAATTCACCCCTCCACTTT.

This clonotype has more than one count but fewer than ten. The chain employs TRBV13 and TRBJ2-7, with D perhaps assigned TRBD1 or TRBD2 (6 bases each). The V gene lost 5 bases and the J gene lost 1 base, with 18 bases spanning the gap. Germline V gene data show CDR1 as PRHDT and CDR2 as FYEKMQ (reference sequence). The CDR3 loop spans 16 amino acids. The CDR3 sequence: CASSPGGFSSSYEQYF. The CDR3 DNA sequence: TGTGCCAGCAGCCCCGGGGGCTTCAGTTCGTCCTACGAGCAGTACTTC.

The chain couples TRBV20-1 to TRBJ2-7; 8 bases are a match to TRBD1. The length of the CDR3 is 14 residues. Per germline, CDR1 DFQATT and CDR2 SNEGSKA (reference sequence). V trimming: 2 bases; J trimming: 0 bases; junction bases outside the gene matches: 3. The CDR3 DNA follows: TGCAGTGCTAGACGGACAGGGAACTCCTACGAGCAGTACTTC. Residues: CSARRTGNSYEQYF.

The chain couples TRBV5-1 to TRBJ2-5; unclear D gene. The V and J ends lost 2 bases and 3 bases respectively, with 8 bases between them. This CDR3 is 13 amino acids long. Germline CDR1 SGHRS, CDR2 YFSETQ. CDR3 nucleotides: TGCGCCAGCAGCTTCGCCTCTGAAGAGACCCAGTACTTC. Its translation is CASSFASEETQYF.

This rearrangement joins TRBV20-1 to TRBJ2-1; the match to TRBD1 covers 9 bases. Trimming took 2 bases from V and 4 from J; bases not matched to a gene: 9. In germline, CDR1 is DFQATT, CDR2 SNEGSKA (reference sequence). The length of the CDR3 is 16 residues. The DNA for the CDR3 is TGCAGTGCTAGAACTCTCGCGGGACAGGGATACAATGAGCAGTTCTTC. Translating it yields CSARTLAGQGYNEQFF.

This clonotype came up a few times. The chain joins TRBV6-2 or TRBV6-3 to TRBJ2-3, with a weak D call TRBD2 (6 bases). Trimming took off 11 bases at V and 3 bases at J, with 15 bases between the two ends. Per germline, CDR1 MNHEY and CDR2 SVGEGT. This CDR3 is 13 amino acids long. The CDR3 spells CAGAERVTDTQYF. The CDR3 DNA follows: TGTGCCGGTGCTGAGCGGGTGACAGATACGCAGTATTTT.

The J gene is TRBJ1-5, the V gene TRBV30; D gene ambiguous. The V end was cut by 6 bases, the J end by 0 bases, with 6 bases between. This CDR3 is built from 12 residues. Germline V CDR1 and CDR2: GTSNPN, SVGIG (reference sequence). For the CDR3, the DNA is TGTGCCTGCGGCCTTAGCAATCAGCCCCAGCATTTT. Translated, it gives CACGLSNQPQHF.

The V and J genes are TRBV28 and TRBJ2-1; 8 bases align to TRBD2. Germline CDR1 and CDR2: MDHEN and SYDVKM. The CDR3 covers 16 residues. V was clipped by 7 bases and J by 4 bases; unmatched bases: 12. CDR3 sequence reads: CASTSAGDGRYNEQFF. In DNA, the CDR3 is TGTGCCAGCACCTCAGCGGGGGACGGCAGGTACAATGAGCAGTTCTTC.